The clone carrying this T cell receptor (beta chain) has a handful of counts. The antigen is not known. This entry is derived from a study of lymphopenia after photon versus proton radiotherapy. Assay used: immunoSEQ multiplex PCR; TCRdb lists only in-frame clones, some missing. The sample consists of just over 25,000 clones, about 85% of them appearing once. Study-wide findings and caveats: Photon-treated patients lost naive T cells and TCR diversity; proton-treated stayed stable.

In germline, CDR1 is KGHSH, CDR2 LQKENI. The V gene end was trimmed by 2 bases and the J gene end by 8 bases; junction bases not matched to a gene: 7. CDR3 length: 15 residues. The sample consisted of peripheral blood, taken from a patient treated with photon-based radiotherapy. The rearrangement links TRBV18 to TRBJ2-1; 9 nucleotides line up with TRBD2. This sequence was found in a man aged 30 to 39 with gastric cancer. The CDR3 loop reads CASSPAGGPGYEQFF. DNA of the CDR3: TGTGCCAGCTCACCAGCGGGAGGGCCAGGATATGAGCAGTTCTTC.